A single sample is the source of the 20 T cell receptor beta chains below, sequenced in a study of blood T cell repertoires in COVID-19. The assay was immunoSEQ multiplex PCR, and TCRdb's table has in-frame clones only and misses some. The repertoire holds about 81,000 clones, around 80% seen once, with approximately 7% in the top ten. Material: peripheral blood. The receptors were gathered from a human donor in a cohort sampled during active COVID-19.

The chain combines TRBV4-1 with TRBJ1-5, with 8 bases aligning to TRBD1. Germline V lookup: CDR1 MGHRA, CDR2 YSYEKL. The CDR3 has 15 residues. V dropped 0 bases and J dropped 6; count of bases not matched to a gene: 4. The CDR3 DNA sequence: TGCGCCAGCAGCCAAGAGTCTCAGGGGGCTCAGCCCCAGCATTTT. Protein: CASSQESQGAQPQHF.

CDR3 bases: TGTGCCAGCAGCGTAACCCCGGGATCCGCTAACTATGGCTACACCTTC. This codes for CASSVTPGSANYGYTF. The rearrangement joins TRBV7-8 to TRBJ1-2; D is unclear. The germline V gene has CDR1 SGHVS and CDR2 FQNEAQ. The V end was cut by 5 bases, the J end by 0 bases, with 16 bases between. The CDR3 is made up of 16 amino acids.

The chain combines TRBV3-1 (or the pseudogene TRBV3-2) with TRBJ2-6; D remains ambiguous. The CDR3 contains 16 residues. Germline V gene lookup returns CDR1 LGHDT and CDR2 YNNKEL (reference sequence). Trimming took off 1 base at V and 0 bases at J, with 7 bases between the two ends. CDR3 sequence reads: CASSQVLISGANVLTF. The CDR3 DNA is TGTGCCAGCAGCCAAGTACTGATCTCTGGGGCCAACGTCCTGACTTTC.

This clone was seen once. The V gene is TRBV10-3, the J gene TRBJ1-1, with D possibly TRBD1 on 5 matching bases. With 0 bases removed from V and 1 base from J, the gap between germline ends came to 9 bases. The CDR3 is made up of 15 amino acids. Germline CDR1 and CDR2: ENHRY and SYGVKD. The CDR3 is CAISESGGTNTEAFF. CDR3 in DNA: TGTGCCATCAGTGAGTCGGGGGGGACGAACACTGAAGCTTTCTTT.

The CDR3 region has the DNA TGTGCCAGCAGCCCCTACCAGGGCCTAACAGAGACCCAGTACTTC. Translation gives CASSPYQGLTETQYF. This chain links TRBV14 with TRBJ2-5, with D possibly being TRBD1 (5 bases). The CDR3 is 15 residues long. The germline CDR1 and CDR2 sequences are SGHDN and FVKESK. Trimming left V 4 bases short and J 4 bases short, with 16 bases between.

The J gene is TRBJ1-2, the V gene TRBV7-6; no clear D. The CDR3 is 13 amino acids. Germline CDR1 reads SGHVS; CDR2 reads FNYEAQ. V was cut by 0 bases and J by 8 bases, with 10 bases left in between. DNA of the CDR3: TGTGCCAGCAGCTTAGCGGAGGACGGGGGCTACACCTTC. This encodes CASSLAEDGGYTF.

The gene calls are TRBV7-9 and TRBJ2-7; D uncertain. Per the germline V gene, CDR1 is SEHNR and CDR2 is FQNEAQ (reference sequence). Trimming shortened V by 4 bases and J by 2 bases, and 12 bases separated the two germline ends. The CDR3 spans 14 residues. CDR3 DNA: TGTGCCAGCAGCTCAGGTAACCGAGCCTACGAGCAGTACTTC. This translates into CASSSGNRAYEQYF.

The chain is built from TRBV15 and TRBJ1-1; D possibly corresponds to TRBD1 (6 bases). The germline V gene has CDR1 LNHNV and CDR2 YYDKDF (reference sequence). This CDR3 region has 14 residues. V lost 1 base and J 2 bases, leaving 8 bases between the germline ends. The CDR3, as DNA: TGTGCCACCAGCAGAGGGGGGCTAAACACTGAAGCTTTCTTT. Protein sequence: CATSRGGLNTEAFF.

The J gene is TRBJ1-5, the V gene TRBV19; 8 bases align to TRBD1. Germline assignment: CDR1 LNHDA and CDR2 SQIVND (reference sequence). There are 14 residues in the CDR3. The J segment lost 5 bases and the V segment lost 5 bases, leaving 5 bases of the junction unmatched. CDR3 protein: CASSGGQGYQPQHF. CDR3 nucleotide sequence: TGTGCCAGTAGTGGAGGACAGGGATATCAGCCCCAGCATTTT.

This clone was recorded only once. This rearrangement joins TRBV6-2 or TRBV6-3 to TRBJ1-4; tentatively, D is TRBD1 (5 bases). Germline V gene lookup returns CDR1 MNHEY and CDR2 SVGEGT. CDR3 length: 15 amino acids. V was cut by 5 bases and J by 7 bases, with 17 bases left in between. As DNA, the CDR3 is TGTGCCAGCAGTCGTACCGGCGGACAAGGTGAAAAACTGTTTTTT. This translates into CASSRTGGQGEKLFF.

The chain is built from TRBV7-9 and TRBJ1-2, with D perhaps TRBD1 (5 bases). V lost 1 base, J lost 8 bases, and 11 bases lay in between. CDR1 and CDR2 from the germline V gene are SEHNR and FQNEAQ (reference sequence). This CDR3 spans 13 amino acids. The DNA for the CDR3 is TGTGCCAGCAGCTTAGTAGGGGTAGGAGGCTACACCTTC. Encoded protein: CASSLVGVGGYTF.

CDR3 protein: CASSPRLAGNYEQYF. The DNA of the CDR3 is TGTGCCAGCAGCCCGCGACTAGCGGGAAACTACGAGCAGTACTTC. This chain links TRBV5-5 with TRBJ2-7; 11 bases agree with TRBD2. CDR1 is SGHKS and CDR2 is YYEKEE in the germline V gene (reference sequence). The CDR3 has 15 amino acids. Trimming cost V 4 bases and J 3 bases; bases outside gene matches: 6.

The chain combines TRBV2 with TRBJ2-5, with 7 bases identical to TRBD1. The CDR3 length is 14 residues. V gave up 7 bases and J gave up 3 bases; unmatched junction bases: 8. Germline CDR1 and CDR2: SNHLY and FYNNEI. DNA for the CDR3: TGTGCCAGCACCGAAAGGGGGCTGAAAGAGACCCAGTACTTC. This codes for CASTERGLKETQYF.

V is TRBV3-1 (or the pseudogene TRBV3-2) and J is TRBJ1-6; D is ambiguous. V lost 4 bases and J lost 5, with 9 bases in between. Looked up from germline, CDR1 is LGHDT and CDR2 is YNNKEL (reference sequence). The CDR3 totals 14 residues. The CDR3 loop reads CASSRLQDNSPLHF. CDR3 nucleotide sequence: TGTGCCAGCAGCCGGCTGCAGGATAATTCACCCCTCCACTTT.

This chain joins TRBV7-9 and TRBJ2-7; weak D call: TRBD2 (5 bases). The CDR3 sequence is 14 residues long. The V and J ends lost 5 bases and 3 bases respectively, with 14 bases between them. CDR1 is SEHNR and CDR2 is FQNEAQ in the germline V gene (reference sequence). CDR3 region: CASSVVAGYYEQYF. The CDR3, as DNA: TGTGCCAGCAGCGTAGTGGCGGGCTACTACGAGCAGTACTTC.

The CDR3 reads CASADRKYGYTF. CDR3 nucleotides: TGTGCCAGCGCGGACAGGAAATATGGCTACACCTTC. The J gene is TRBJ1-2, the V gene TRBV6-5; 7 bases are a match to TRBD1. After removal of 8 bases from V and 5 bases from J, the junction contained 5 bases not matched to a gene. This CDR3 contains 12 residues. CDR1 is MNHEY, CDR2 SVGAGI, per germline.

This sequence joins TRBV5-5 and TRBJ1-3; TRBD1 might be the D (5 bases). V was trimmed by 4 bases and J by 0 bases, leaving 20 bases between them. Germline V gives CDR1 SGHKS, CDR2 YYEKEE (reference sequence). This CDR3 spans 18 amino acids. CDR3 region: CASSPGGAFGSSGNTIYF. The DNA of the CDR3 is TGTGCCAGCAGCCCGGGAGGGGCGTTCGGCAGCTCTGGAAACACCATATATTTT.

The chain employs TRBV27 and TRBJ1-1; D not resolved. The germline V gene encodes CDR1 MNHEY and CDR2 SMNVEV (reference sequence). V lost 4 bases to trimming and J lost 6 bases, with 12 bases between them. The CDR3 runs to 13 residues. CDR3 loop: CASSSTAAAEAFF. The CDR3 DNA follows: TGTGCCAGCAGTTCCACCGCCGCGGCTGAAGCTTTCTTT.

The CDR3 DNA sequence: TGTGCCAGTAGCCCCCCGGGACTAGCGGGGGTCGAGCAGTACTTC. This translates into CASSPPGLAGVEQYF. The chain couples TRBV19 to TRBJ2-7, with 14 bases fitting TRBD2. The V gene's germline CDR1 is LNHDA and CDR2 SQIVND (reference sequence). With 6 bases clipped from V and 6 bases from J, the junction kept 7 bases outside the gene matches. The CDR3 sequence is 15 residues long.

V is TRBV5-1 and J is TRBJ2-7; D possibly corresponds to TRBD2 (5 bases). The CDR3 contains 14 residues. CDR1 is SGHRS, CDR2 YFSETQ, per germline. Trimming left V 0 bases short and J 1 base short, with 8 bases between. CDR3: CASSLEAESYEQYF. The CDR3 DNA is TGCGCCAGCAGCTTGGAAGCGGAGTCCTACGAGCAGTACTTC.